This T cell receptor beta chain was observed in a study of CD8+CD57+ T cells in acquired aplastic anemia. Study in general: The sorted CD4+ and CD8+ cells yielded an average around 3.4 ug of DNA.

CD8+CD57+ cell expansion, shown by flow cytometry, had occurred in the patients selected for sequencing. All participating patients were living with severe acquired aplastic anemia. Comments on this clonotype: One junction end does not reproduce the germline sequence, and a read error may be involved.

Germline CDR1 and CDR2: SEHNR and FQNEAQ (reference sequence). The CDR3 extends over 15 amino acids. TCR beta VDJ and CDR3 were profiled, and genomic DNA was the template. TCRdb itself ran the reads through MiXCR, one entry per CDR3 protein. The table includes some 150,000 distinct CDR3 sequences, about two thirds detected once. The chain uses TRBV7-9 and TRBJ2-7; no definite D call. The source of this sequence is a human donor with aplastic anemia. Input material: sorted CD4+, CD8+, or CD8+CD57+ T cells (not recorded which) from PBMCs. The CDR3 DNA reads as TGCGCCAGCAGAAAGGACCGCGACCGTGTTTACGAGCAGTACTTC. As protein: CASRKDRDRVYEQYF. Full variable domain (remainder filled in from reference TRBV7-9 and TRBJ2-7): DTGVSQNPRHKITKRGQNVTFRCDPISEHNRLYWYRQTLGQGPEFLTYFQNEAQLEKSRLLSDRFSAERPKGSFSTLEIQRTEQGDSAMYLCASRKDRDRVYEQYFGPGTRLTVT.